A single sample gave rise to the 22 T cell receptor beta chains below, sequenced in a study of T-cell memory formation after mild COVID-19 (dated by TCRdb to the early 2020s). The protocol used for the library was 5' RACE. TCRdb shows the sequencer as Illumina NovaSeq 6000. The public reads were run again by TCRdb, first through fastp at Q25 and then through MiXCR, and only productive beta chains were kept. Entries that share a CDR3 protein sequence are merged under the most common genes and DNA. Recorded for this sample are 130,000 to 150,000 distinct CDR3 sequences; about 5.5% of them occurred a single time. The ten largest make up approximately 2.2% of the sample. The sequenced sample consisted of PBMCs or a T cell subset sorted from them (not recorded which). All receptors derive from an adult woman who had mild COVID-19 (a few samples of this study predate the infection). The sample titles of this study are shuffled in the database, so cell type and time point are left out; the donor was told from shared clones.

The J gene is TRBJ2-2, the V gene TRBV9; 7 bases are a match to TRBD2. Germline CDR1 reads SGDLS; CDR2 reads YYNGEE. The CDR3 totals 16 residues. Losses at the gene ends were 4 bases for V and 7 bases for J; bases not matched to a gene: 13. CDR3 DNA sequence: TGTGCCAGCAGCCCCCGAGGAGCGGGGAGAGGCGGGGAGCTGTTTTTT. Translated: CASSPRGAGRGGELFF. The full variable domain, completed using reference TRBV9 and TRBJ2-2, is DSGVTQTPKHLITATGQRVTLRCSPRSGDLSVYWYQQSLDQGLQFLIQYYNGEERAKGNILERFSAQQFPDLHSELNLSSLELGDSALYFCASSPRGAGRGGELFFGEGSRLTVL.

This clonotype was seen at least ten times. CDR3 sequence reads: CASTHTQQDTQYF. In nucleotides, the CDR3 is TGTGCCAGCACCCATACGCAACAAGATACGCAGTATTTT. The chain is built from TRBV12-3 or TRBV12-4 and TRBJ2-3; D is unresolved. The CDR3 covers 13 residues. V lost 7 bases and J 5 bases, leaving 13 bases between the germline ends.

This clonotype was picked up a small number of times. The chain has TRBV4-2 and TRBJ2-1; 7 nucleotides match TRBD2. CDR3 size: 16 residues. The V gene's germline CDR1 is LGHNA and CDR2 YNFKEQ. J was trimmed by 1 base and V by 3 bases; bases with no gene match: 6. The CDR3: CASSHYLAESYNEQFF. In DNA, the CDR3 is TGTGCCAGCAGCCATTATCTAGCGGAGTCCTACAATGAGCAGTTCTTC.

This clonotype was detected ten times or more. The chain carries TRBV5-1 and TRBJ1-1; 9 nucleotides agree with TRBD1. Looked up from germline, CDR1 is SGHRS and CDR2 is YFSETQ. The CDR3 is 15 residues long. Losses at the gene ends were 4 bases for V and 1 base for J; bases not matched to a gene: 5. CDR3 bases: TGCGCCAGCAGCGTACAGGACAGGGGGAACACTGAAGCTTTCTTT. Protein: CASSVQDRGNTEAFF.

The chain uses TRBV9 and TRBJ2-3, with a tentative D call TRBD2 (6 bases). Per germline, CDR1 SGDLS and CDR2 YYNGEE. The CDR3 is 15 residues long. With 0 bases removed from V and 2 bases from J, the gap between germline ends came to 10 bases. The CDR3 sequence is CASSVAGGTTDTQYF. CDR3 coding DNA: TGTGCCAGCAGCGTAGCCGGGGGAACCACAGATACGCAGTATTTT.

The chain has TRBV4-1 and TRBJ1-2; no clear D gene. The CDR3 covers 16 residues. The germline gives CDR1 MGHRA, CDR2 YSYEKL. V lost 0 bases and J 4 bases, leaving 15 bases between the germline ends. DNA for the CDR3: TGCGCCAGCAGCCAAGATGCCGACGGCCACATCTATGGCTACACCTTC. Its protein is CASSQDADGHIYGYTF.

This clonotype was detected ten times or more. In DNA form, the CDR3 reads TGTGCCAGCTGGAGGGGACCTAGGAGCTCCTACGAGCAGTACTTC. Its protein is CASWRGPRSSYEQYF. V is TRBV11-2 and J is TRBJ2-7, with D maybe TRBD2 (6 bases). The V and J ends lost 8 bases and 0 bases respectively, with 17 bases between them. The germline gives CDR1 SGHAT, CDR2 FQNNGV. CDR3 size: 15 residues.

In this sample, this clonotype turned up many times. This chain's CDR3 is CASTPNSQGSTGELFF. For the CDR3, the DNA is TGCGCCAGCACCCCGAACTCACAGGGTTCAACCGGGGAGCTGTTTTTT. The chain links TRBV5-1 to TRBJ2-2, with D possibly matching TRBD1 (6 bases). The germline CDR1 and CDR2 sequences are SGHRS and YFSETQ. With 6 bases removed from V and 5 bases from J, the gap between germline ends came to 20 bases. This CDR3 region has 16 residues. Combining the CDR3 with reference TRBV5-1 and TRBJ2-2 gives the whole variable domain KAGVTQTPRYLIKTRGQQVTLSCSPISGHRSVSWYQQTPGQGLQFLFEYFSETQRNKGNFPGRFSGRQFSNSRSEMNVSTLELGDSALYLCASTPNSQGSTGELFFGEGSRLTVL.

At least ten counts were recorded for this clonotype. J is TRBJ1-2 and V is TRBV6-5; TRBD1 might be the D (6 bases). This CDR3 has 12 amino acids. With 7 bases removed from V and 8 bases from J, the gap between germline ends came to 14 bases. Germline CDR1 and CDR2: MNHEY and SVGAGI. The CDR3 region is CASNGRGHGYTF. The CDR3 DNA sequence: TGTGCCAGCAATGGCAGGGGACACGGCTACACCTTC.

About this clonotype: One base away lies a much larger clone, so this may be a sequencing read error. CDR3 bases: TGTGCCAGCACCAAAGGGCAGGAGAACACTGAAGATTTCTTT. Encoded protein: CASTKGQENTEDFF. The chain combines TRBV6-5 with TRBJ1-1; D is ambiguous. The CDR3 runs to 14 residues. Germline CDR1 MNHEY, CDR2 SVGAGI.

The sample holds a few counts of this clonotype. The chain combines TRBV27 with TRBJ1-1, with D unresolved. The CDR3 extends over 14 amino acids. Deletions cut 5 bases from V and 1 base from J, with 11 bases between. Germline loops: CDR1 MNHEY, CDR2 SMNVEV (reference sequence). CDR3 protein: CASSPREPNTEAFF. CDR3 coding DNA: TGTGCCAGCAGTCCCCGGGAGCCGAACACTGAAGCTTTCTTT.

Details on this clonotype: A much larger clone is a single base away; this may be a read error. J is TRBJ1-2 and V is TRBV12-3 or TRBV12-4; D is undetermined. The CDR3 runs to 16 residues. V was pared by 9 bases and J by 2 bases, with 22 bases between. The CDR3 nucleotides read TGTGCCAGAACCCCACAGAGGAGCACTGCCAACTATGGCTACACCTTC. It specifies CARTPQRSTANYGYTF.

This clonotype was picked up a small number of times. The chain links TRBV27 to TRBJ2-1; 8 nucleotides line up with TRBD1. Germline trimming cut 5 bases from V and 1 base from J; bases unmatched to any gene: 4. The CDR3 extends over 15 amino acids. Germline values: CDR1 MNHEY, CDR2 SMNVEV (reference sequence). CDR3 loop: CASSPQGASYNEQFF. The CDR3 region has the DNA TGTGCCAGCAGTCCTCAGGGGGCGTCCTACAATGAGCAGTTCTTC.

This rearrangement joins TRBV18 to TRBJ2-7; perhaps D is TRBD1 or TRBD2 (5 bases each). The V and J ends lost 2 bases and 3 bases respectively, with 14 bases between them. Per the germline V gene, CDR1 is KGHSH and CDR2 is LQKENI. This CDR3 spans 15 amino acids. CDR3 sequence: CASSPTQGPDYEQYF. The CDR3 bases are TGTGCCAGCTCACCAACCCAGGGACCGGACTACGAGCAGTACTTC.

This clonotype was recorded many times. CDR3 DNA: TGCGCCAGCAGCTTCTTAGGACAGGACTACGAGCAGTACTTC. Translating gives CASSFLGQDYEQYF. The V gene is TRBV5-1, the J gene TRBJ2-7, with TRBD1 identical over 7 bases. The ends lost 2 bases at V and 3 bases at J; junction bases unmatched: 5. Germline loops: CDR1 SGHRS, CDR2 YFSETQ. This CDR3 region has 14 residues.

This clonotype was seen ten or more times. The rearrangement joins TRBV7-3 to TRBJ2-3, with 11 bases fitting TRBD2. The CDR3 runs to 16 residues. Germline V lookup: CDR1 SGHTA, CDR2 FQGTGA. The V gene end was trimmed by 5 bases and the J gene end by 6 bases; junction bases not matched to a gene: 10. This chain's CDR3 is CASSPRLAGLSDTQYF. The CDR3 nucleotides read TGTGCCAGCAGCCCCAGACTAGCGGGATTGTCGGATACGCAGTATTTT.

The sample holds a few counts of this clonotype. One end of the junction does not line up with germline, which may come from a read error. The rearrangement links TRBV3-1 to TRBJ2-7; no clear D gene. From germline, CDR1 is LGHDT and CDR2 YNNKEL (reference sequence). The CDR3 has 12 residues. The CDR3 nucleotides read TGTGCCAGCAGCCAGGGCCCCTACAAGCAGTACTTC. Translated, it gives CASSQGPYKQYF.

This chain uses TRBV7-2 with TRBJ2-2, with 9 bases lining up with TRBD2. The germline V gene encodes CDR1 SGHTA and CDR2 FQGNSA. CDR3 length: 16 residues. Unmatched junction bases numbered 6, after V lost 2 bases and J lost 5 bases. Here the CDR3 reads CASSLHDSGRTGELFF. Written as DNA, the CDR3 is TGTGCCAGCAGCTTACATGATAGCGGGAGAACCGGGGAGCTGTTTTTT.

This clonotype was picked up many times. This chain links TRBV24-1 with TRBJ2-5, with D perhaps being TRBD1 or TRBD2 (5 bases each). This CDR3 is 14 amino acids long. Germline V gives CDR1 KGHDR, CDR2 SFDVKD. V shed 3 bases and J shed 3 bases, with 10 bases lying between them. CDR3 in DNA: TGTGCCACCAGTGATCCGAGAGGGGAAGAGACCCAGTACTTC. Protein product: CATSDPRGEETQYF.

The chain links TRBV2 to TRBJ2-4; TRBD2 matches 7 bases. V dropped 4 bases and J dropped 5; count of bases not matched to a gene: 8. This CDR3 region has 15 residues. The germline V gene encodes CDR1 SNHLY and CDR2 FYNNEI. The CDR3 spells CASSALWLAENIQYF. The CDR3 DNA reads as TGTGCCAGCAGTGCCCTGTGGCTAGCGGAAAACATTCAGTACTTC.

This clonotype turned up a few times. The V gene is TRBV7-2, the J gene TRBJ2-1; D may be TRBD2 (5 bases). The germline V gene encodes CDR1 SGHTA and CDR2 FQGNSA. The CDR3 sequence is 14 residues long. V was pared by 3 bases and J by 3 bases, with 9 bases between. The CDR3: CASSFSDFYNEQFF. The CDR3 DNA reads TGTGCCAGCAGCTTCTCGGACTTCTACAATGAGCAGTTCTTC. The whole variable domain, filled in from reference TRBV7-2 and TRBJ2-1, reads GAGVSQSPSNKVTEKGKDVELRCDPISGHTALYWYRQSLGQGLEFLIYFQGNSAPDKSGLPSDRFSAERTGGSVSTLTIQRTQQEDSAVYLCASSFSDFYNEQFFGPGTRLTVL.

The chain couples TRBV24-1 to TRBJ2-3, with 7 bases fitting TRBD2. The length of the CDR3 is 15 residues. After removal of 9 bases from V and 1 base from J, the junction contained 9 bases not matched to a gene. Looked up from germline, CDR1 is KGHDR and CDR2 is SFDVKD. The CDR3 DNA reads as TGTGCCACCGGGGACTACTCGAGGGGCACAGATACGCAGTATTTT. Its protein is CATGDYSRGTDTQYF.